This entry lists 22 T cell receptor beta chains sequenced from one sample in a study of cytomegalovirus exposure and HLA in healthy donors. Vbeta (60) and Jbeta (13) primers were used in the PCR. Only in-frame clones appear in the TCRdb table, and some are missing; sequencing was by immunoSEQ multiplex PCR. The table includes 180,000 or so clones, roughly 9.5% detected once. Sequenced input: PBMCs. The receptors come from a woman in her 30s in good health and CMV-seropositive.

This clone was detected a few times. This chain joins TRBV5-1 and TRBJ2-1, with 10 bases fitting TRBD2. The germline gives CDR1 SGHRS, CDR2 YFSETQ. CDR3 size: 19 residues. V shed 0 bases, J shed 3 bases, and the junction held 12 bases outside the gene matches. The CDR3 sequence: CASSLGVAGGRVHYNEQFF. CDR3 bases: TGCGCCAGCAGCTTGGGGGTAGCGGGAGGTCGGGTCCACTACAATGAGCAGTTCTTC.

This rearrangement joins TRBV11-2 to TRBJ2-5, with D perhaps matching TRBD2 (6 bases). Trimming left V 4 bases short and J 5 bases short, with 14 bases between. This CDR3 region has 14 residues. Germline V gene data show CDR1 as SGHAT and CDR2 as FQNNGV. CDR3 DNA: TGTGCCAGCAGCTGGGGACTCACGCGGGAGACCCAGTACTTC. Amino acid sequence: CASSWGLTRETQYF.

The chain employs TRBV2 and TRBJ2-5; D is perhaps TRBD2 (6 bases). The CDR3 spans 15 residues. Deletions cut 0 bases from V and 4 bases from J, with 12 bases between. Germline assignment: CDR1 SNHLY and CDR2 FYNNEI. CDR3 sequence (DNA): TGTGCCAGCAGTGAAGCGCGGGGTCTAATAGAGACCCAGTACTTC. Encoded protein: CASSEARGLIETQYF. The full variable domain, completed using reference TRBV2 and TRBJ2-5, is EPEVTQTPSHQVTQMGQEVILRCVPISNHLYFYWYRQILGQKVEFLVSFYNNEISEKSEIFDDQFSVERPDGSNFTLKIRSTKLEDSAMYFCASSEARGLIETQYFGPGTRLLVL.

The chain joins TRBV5-4 to TRBJ2-7, with TRBD2 matching 12 bases. Unmatched junction bases numbered 14, after V lost 0 bases and J lost 4 bases. The CDR3 spans 19 residues. Germline CDR1 reads SGHNT; CDR2 reads YYREEE (reference sequence). CDR3 bases: TGTGCCAGCAGCTTGGACGTGTCGACTAGCGGGAGCTTAACGTACGAGCAGTACTTC. This codes for CASSLDVSTSGSLTYEQYF.

The table lists this clone with a few counts. The chain employs TRBV15 and TRBJ2-7; a possible D gene is TRBD2 (6 bases). CDR3 length: 12 residues. V shed 9 bases and J shed 3 bases, with 12 bases lying between them. CDR1 LNHNV and CDR2 YYDKDF come from the germline V gene (reference sequence). This chain's CDR3 is CATAGLDYEQYF. CDR3 coding DNA: TGTGCCACTGCGGGACTGGACTACGAGCAGTACTTC.

The rearrangement joins TRBV7-9 to TRBJ2-7; 8 bases are a match to TRBD1. The germline V gene has CDR1 SEHNR and CDR2 FQNEAQ (reference sequence). The CDR3 loop spans 15 amino acids. Trimming at V came to 5 bases and at J to 7 bases, leaving 13 bases not matched to a gene. This CDR3 is CASSLTGTGQGEQYF. CDR3 in DNA: TGTGCCAGCAGCCTCACCGGGACAGGTCAGGGGGAGCAGTACTTC.

This clone was observed a handful of times. The V call is TRBV30, the J call TRBJ2-1; a possible D gene is TRBD2 (5 bases). Germline V gene sequence: CDR1 GTSNPN, CDR2 SVGIG (reference sequence). Trimming removed 2 bases at V and 10 bases at J, with 18 bases between. The CDR3 spans 14 residues. The CDR3 here is CAWSPRASGVEQFF. CDR3 coding DNA: TGTGCCTGGAGTCCACGGGCGAGCGGTGTCGAGCAGTTCTTC. The complete variable domain, with remaining parts taken from reference TRBV30 and TRBJ2-1, reads SQTIHQWPATLVQPVGSPLSLECTVEGTSNPNLYWYRQAAGRGLQLLFYSVGIGQISSEVPQNLSASRPQDRQFILSSKKLLLSDSGFYLCAWSPRASGVEQFFGPGTRLTVL.

As DNA, the CDR3 is TGTGCCAGCAGCTCTCGAACAATGGGCGGGGGAGCGAGGGGAAACACCATATATTTT. Translation gives CASSSRTMGGGARGNTIYF. This sequence joins TRBV9 and TRBJ1-3; D is perhaps TRBD1 (5 bases). Germline loops: CDR1 SGDLS, CDR2 YYNGEE. Trimming pared 4 bases from V and 4 bases from J, leaving 27 bases between. The CDR3 is 19 residues long. Using reference TRBV9 and TRBJ1-3 for the parts outside the CDR3, the full variable domain is DSGVTQTPKHLITATGQRVTLRCSPRSGDLSVYWYQQSLDQGLQFLIQYYNGEERAKGNILERFSAQQFPDLHSELNLSSLELGDSALYFCASSSRTMGGGARGNTIYFGEGSWLTVV.

In this sample, this clone turned up a few times. The chain links TRBV6-6 to TRBJ2-7; no clear D. CDR1 is MNHNY, CDR2 SVGAGI, per germline (reference sequence). Trimming took 0 bases from V and 0 from J, leaving 12 bases between them. This CDR3 is 16 amino acids long. The CDR3 protein is CASSYSGPPSSYEQYF. The DNA for the CDR3 is TGTGCCAGCAGTTACTCGGGCCCGCCCAGCTCCTACGAGCAGTACTTC.

The rearrangement links TRBV9 to TRBJ2-7; TRBD2 aligns across 8 bases. CDR3 length equals 17 residues. V lost 2 bases to trimming and J lost 0 bases; unmatched junction nucleotides: 10. Per the germline V gene, CDR1 is SGDLS and CDR2 is YYNGEE. The DNA of the CDR3 is TGTGCCAGCAGCGTCGGGGTAGTAGCGGGAAGCTCCTACGAGCAGTACTTC. Translation gives CASSVGVVAGSSYEQYF.

The chain combines TRBV7-6 with TRBJ2-7; tentative D call: TRBD1 (5 bases). This CDR3 is built from 15 residues. Germline loops: CDR1 SGHVS, CDR2 FNYEAQ. V lost 5 bases and J lost 4, with 18 bases in between. This CDR3 is CASSPESGLLYEQYF. CDR3 in DNA: TGTGCCAGCAGCCCCGAGTCAGGGTTATTATACGAGCAGTACTTC.

This clone was counted only a few times. This chain joins TRBV2 and TRBJ2-5; D is perhaps TRBD1 (6 bases). CDR3 size: 14 residues. The V end was cut by 8 bases, the J end by 7 bases, with 20 bases between. Germline values: CDR1 SNHLY, CDR2 FYNNEI. CDR3 coding DNA: TGTGCCAGCGGGTTGGGGGCAGTCCCACCGACCCAGTACTTC. Translated: CASGLGAVPPTQYF.

This clone has just a few counts. This CDR3 reads CASNPGIPYNEQFF. CDR3 nucleotide sequence: TGCGCCAGCAATCCAGGGATCCCCTACAATGAGCAGTTCTTC. The chain couples TRBV5-1 to TRBJ2-1, with a possible D match to TRBD1 (5 bases). CDR3 length equals 14 residues. The germline V gene encodes CDR1 SGHRS and CDR2 YFSETQ. The V and J ends lost 6 bases and 2 bases respectively, with 12 bases between them.

The chain couples TRBV5-1 to TRBJ2-7; perhaps TRBD2 as D (6 bases). CDR3 length: 13 amino acids. Trimming took 0 bases from V and 7 from J, leaving 11 bases between them. Looked up from germline, CDR1 is SGHRS and CDR2 is YFSETQ. The CDR3 DNA is TGCGCCAGCAGCTTGGGTCTAGCGCAAGAGCAGTACTTC. It translates to CASSLGLAQEQYF.

This clone was seen a few times. The V call is TRBV5-8, the J call TRBJ1-2; D gene unclear. Looked up from germline, CDR1 is SGHTS and CDR2 is YDEGEE. The CDR3 loop spans 13 amino acids. Trimming cost V 2 bases and J 5 bases, with 10 bases left between them. The DNA for the CDR3 is TGTGCCAGCAGCTTAACAGCCAAATATGGCTACACCTTC. Encoded protein: CASSLTAKYGYTF.

The rearrangement joins TRBV7-3 to TRBJ2-1, with 8 bases fitting TRBD2. With V trimmed by 5 bases and J by 7 bases, 16 bases remained unmatched. Germline V gene lookup returns CDR1 SGHTA and CDR2 FQGTGA. This CDR3 comprises 17 residues. The CDR3 bases are TGTGCCAGCAGCGCTAGGCCCGGAGCGGGAGCTAAAAATGAGCAGTTCTTC. Its translation is CASSARPGAGAKNEQFF.

This sequence joins TRBV6-6 and TRBJ1-2; D unclear. The CDR3 length is 11 residues. The germline V gene encodes CDR1 MNHNY and CDR2 SVGAGI (reference sequence). The V end was cut by 6 bases, the J end by 2 bases, with 4 bases between. DNA for the CDR3: TGTGCCAGCAGCCCAAACTATGGCTACACCTTC. This encodes CASSPNYGYTF.

V gene TRBV5-1 combines with J gene TRBJ2-2, with TRBD2 identical over 15 bases. This CDR3 contains 18 residues. Germline V gene lookup returns CDR1 SGHRS and CDR2 YFSETQ. V lost 4 bases and J lost 4; bases outside the gene matches: 8. The CDR3 DNA follows: TGCGCCAGCAGCGAGTGGACTAGCGGGAGGGCGGGCACCGGGGAGCTGTTTTTT. Translation: CASSEWTSGRAGTGELFF.

The rearrangement uses TRBV12-5 and TRBJ2-3; 8 nucleotides line up with TRBD2. The germline V gene encodes CDR1 LGHNT and CDR2 FRNRAP. The V gene end was trimmed by 1 base and the J gene end by 3 bases; junction bases not matched to a gene: 0. This CDR3 has 14 amino acids. Written as DNA, the CDR3 is TGTGCTAGTGGTTTGGCGGGAGGGACAGATACGCAGTATTTT. It specifies CASGLAGGTDTQYF.

This clone was detected a few times. V and J are TRBV30 and TRBJ1-5; 7 bases agree with TRBD1. The CDR3 consists of 14 residues. Germline V gives CDR1 GTSNPN, CDR2 SVGIG (reference sequence). V was pared by 3 bases and J by 8 bases, with 10 bases of the junction left unmatched. CDR3: CAWSPHRGSEPQHF. The CDR3 DNA reads TGTGCCTGGAGCCCCCACAGGGGAAGCGAGCCCCAGCATTTT.

This clone appeared a few times. The V call is TRBV30, the J call TRBJ2-1, with 10 bases that match TRBD2. Germline loops: CDR1 GTSNPN, CDR2 SVGIG (reference sequence). J gave up 0 bases and V 3 bases, and 11 bases lay outside the gene matches. The CDR3 has 18 amino acids. Here the CDR3 reads CAWRVNSGGSSSYNEQFF. DNA of the CDR3: TGTGCCTGGAGAGTAAATAGCGGGGGGAGCAGCTCCTACAATGAGCAGTTCTTC.

This chain uses TRBV20-1 with TRBJ2-7; 8 bases line up with TRBD2. V lost 5 bases, J lost 4 bases, and 1 base stayed unmatched. Germline V lookup: CDR1 DFQATT, CDR2 SNEGSKA (reference sequence). The CDR3 runs 11 residues. The CDR3 coding sequence is TGCAGTGCTGGGACTAGTTACGAGCAGTACTTC. Amino acid sequence: CSAGTSYEQYF.